The present T cell receptor (beta chain) was sequenced within a study of T cells in Graves' hyperthyroidism and ophthalmopathy. General study points: Appearing also in blood were most of the thyroid clonotypes expanded above 0.001.

This clonotype was seen repeatedly, ten times or more. Its antigen is undetermined. The source material, RNA transcripts, was used to amplify TCR beta CDR3 regions. With the HTBI primer set, the TCR CDR3 went through a first round of RT-PCR. TCRdb passed the multiplex PCR reads through MiXCR, listing each CDR3 protein once. The sample has over 250,000 distinct CDR3 sequences; 17% are singletons. Ophthalmopathy patients had Clinical Activity Score at least 3, NOSPECS grade at least 4, duration under 3 months. The receptor was derived from a woman in her sixties or seventies with Graves' ophthalmopathy. The sample comprised blood.

CDR3 loop: CASAHGVPQTYEQYF. CDR3 DNA: TGTGCCAGCGCCCACGGGGTCCCCCAGACCTACGAGCAGTACTTC. This chain uses TRBV5-5 with TRBJ2-7; D is possibly TRBD2 (5 bases). CDR1 and CDR2 (germline): SGHKS, YYEKEE (reference sequence). V dropped 7 bases and J dropped 2 bases, with 19 bases sitting between them. The CDR3 totals 15 residues. The entire variable domain, with the rest obtained from reference TRBV5-5 and TRBJ2-7, is as follows: DAGVTQSPTHLIKTRGQQVTLRCSPISGHKSVSWYQQVLGQGPQFIFQYYEKEERGRGNFPDRFSARQFPNYSSELNVNALLLGDSALYLCASAHGVPQTYEQYFGPGTRLTVT.